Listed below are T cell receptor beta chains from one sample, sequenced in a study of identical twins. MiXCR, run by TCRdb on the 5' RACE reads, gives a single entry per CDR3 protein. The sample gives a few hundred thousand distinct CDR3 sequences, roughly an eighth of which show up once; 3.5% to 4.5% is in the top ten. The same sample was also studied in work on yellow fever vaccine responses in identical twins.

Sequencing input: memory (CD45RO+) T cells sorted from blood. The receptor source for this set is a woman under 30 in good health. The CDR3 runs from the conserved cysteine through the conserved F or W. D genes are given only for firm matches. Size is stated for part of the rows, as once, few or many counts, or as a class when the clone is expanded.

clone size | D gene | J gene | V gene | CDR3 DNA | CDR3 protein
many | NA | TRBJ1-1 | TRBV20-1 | TGCAGTGCTAGAGAGCAGCCAACTGAAGCTTTCTTT | CSAREQPTEAFF
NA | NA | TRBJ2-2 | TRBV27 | TGTGCCAGCAGGACCTCCGGGCCTTGGCCCGGGGAGCTGTTTTTT | CASRTSGPWPGELFF
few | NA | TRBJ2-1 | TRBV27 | TGTGCCAGCCACGCGGCGGGTGAACCCTACAATGAGCAGTTCTTC | CASHAAGEPYNEQFF
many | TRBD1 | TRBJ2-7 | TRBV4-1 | TGCGCCAGCAGCAAAGGGGGCGGATACGAGCAGTACTTC | CASSKGGGYEQYF
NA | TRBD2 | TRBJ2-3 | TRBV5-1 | TGCGCCAGCAGCCAGAGGACTAGCCCAGATACGCAGTATTTT | CASSQRTSPDTQYF
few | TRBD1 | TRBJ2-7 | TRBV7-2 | TGTGCCAGCAGCCCGGGACAGGGGATGGGGTACGAGCAGTACTTC | CASSPGQGMGYEQYF
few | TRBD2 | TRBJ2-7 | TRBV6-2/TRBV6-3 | TGTGCCAGCAGTTCCCGCTTAGCGGGGATCGTCTACGAGCAGTACTTC | CASSSRLAGIVYEQYF
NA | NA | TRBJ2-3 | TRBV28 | TGTGCCAGCAGTAAGGGGGGGGCCGACACAGATACGCAGTATTTT | CASSKGGADTDTQYF
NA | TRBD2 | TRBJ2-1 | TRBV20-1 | TGCAGTGCTAGAAAACTAGCGGGGGGATTTTCCTACAATGAGCAGTTCTTC | CSARKLAGGFSYNEQFF
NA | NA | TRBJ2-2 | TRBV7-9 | TGTGCCAGCAGCCAAGCCGGGACCACAATCACCGGGGAGCTGTTTTTT | CASSQAGTTITGELFF
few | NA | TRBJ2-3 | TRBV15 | TGTGCCACCACCCTCGACCTCGGGGGACGAGATACGCAGTATTTT | CATTLDLGGRDTQYF
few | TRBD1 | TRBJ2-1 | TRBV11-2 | TGTGCCAGCAGCTTCCGGACAGGGGGTCTACCATCCTACAATGAGCAGTTCTTC | CASSFRTGGLPSYNEQFF
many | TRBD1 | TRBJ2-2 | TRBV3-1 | TGTGCCAGCAGCCTACAGGGGTCTTACACCGGGGAGCTGTTTTTT | CASSLQGSYTGELFF
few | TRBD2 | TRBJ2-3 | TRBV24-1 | TGTGCCACCAGTGACCCTAGACTAGCGGGAACGCCTACGCAGTATTTT | CATSDPRLAGTPTQYF
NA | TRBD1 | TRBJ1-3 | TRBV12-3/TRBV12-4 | TGTGCCAGCAGTTGGCTCCCTCCGGGACAGGGTACCGACTCTGGAAACACCATATATTTT | CASSWLPPGQGTDSGNTIYF
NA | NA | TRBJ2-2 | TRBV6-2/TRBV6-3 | TGTGCCAGCAGTTATGGGGGTTCGAACACCGGGGAGCTGTTTTTT | CASSYGGSNTGELFF
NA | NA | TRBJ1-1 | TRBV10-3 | TGTGCCATCAGTGCCTCGGGATCGAACACTGAAGCTTTCTTT | CAISASGSNTEAFF
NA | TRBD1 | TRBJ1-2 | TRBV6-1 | TGTGCCAGCAGAGAAGCGGACAGGAACTATGGCTACACCTTC | CASREADRNYGYTF
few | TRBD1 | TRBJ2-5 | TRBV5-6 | TGTGCCAGCAGTTTAGCCCCCGGCGGAGGACAGGGTAAAGAGACCCAGTACTTC | CASSLAPGGGQGKETQYF
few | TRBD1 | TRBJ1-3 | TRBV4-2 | TGTGCCAGCAGCCACGGACAGGGTTTTCAGGACACCATATATTTT | CASSHGQGFQDTIYF
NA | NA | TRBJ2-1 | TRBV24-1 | TGTGCCACCAGTGACCCCCGGGCAACTACGGTCAATGAGCAGTTCTTC | CATSDPRATTVNEQFF
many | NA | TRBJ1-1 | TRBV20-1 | TGCAGTGCTAGCCCGGGGAGTTTGGGCCAAACTGAAGCTTTCTTT | CSASPGSLGQTEAFF
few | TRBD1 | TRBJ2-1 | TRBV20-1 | TGCAGCCCACAGGGGAATGAGCAGTTCTTC | CSPQGNEQFF
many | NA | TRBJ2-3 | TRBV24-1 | TGTGCCACCAGTGATGGGATTGCAGATACGCAGTATTTT | CATSDGIADTQYF
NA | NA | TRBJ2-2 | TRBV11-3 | TGTGCCAGCAGCTTAAGGGGTCACAAAAACACCGGGGAGCTGTTTTTT | CASSLRGHKNTGELFF
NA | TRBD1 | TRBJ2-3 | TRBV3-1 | TGTGCCAGCAGCCAACAGACAGGGGTTAATACGCAGTATTTT | CASSQQTGVNTQYF
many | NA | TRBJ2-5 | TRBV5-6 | TGTGCCAGCAGCTTGGACTACCAAGAGACCCAGTACTTC | CASSLDYQETQYF
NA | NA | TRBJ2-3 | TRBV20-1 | TGCAGTGCTCGCCCCCGGGCGGCCCATGGCACAGATACGCAGTATTTT | CSARPRAAHGTDTQYF
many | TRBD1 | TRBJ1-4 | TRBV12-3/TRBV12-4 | TGTGCCAGCCACGGGACAGGGGTTGATGAAAAACTGTTTTTT | CASHGTGVDEKLFF
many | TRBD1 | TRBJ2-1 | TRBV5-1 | TGCGCCAGCAGCGTGGACAGGGGACCTAACAATGAGCAGTTCTTC | CASSVDRGPNNEQFF
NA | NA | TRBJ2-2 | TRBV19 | TGTGCCAGTAGTGTCTCCGGGACGCGATCGACCGGGGAGCTGTTTTTT | CASSVSGTRSTGELFF
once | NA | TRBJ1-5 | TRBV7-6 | TGTGCCAGCAGCTTTGGAACAGGGACCGATCAGCCCCAGCATTTT | CASSFGTGTDQPQHF
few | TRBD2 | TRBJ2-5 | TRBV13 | TGTGCCAGCAGTCAGGGACTAGGCAAGACCCAGTACTTC | CASSQGLGKTQYF
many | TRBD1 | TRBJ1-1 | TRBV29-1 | TGCAGCGTTTCCCGGGACAGGAACACTGAAGCTTTCTTT | CSVSRDRNTEAFF
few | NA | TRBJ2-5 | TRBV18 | TGTGCCAGCTCCCCCAGTCCCAAATCGGAGACCCAGTACTTC | CASSPSPKSETQYF
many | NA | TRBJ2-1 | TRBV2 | TGTGCCAGCAGTGGATACAATGAGCAGTTCTTC | CASSGYNEQFF
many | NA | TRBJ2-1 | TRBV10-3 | TGTGCCATCAGCGGAGAGGGCCAGCGGGCTAGATACAATGAGCAGTTCTTC | CAISGEGQRARYNEQFF
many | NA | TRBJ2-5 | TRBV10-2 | TGCGCCAGCGGGCCTGGGGTTGGTACCCAGTACTTC | CASGPGVGTQYF
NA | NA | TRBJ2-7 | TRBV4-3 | TGCGCCAGCAGCCAAGAATGGGGTTTTTTACACGAGCAGTACTTC | CASSQEWGFLHEQYF
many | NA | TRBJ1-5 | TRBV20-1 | TGCAGTGCTAGAGATCTCAGTGGCAATCAGCCCCAGCATTTT | CSARDLSGNQPQHF
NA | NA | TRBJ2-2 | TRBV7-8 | TGTGCCAGCACCTCCCGAGACGCGAACACCTGGGAGCTGTTTTTT | CASTSRDANTWELFF
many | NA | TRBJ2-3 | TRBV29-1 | TGCAGCGTTGAAGAGCAGGCGATGACAGATACGCAGTATTTT | CSVEEQAMTDTQYF
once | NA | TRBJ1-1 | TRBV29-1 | TGCAGCGTTACGTGGGAGATGAACACTGAAGCTTTCTTT | CSVTWEMNTEAFF
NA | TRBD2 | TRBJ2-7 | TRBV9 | TGTGCCAGCAGCGTAGATCTAGCGGTGACCTACGAGCAGTACTTC | CASSVDLAVTYEQYF
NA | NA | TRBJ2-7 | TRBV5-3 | TGTGCCAGAAGCTTGGACTACGAGCAGTACTTC | CARSLDYEQYF
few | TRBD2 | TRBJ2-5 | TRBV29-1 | TGCAGCGTTGACTTTCAATCGCGGGGGGGAGGAGAGACCCAGTACTTC | CSVDFQSRGGGETQYF
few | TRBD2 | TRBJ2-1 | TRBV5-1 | TGCGCCAGCAGCACCGGGACTAGCGGGAACAATGAGCAGTTCTTC | CASSTGTSGNNEQFF
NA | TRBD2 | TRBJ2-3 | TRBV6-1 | TGTGCCAGCAGAGGACTAGCGGGAGCAACAGATACGCAGTATTTT | CASRGLAGATDTQYF
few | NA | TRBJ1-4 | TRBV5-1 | TGCGCCAGCAGAGAAGCAACTAATGAAAAACTGTTTTTT | CASREATNEKLFF
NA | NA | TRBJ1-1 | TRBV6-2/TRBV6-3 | TGTGCCAGCAGTTACTCGATGCCAACAGGGTCTACCCTGAACACTGAAGCTTTCTTT | CASSYSMPTGSTLNTEAFF
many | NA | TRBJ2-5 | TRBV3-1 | TGTGCCAGCAGCCAAGATGGGCTAGCCCAAGAGACCCAGTACTTC | CASSQDGLAQETQYF
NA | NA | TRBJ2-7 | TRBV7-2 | TGTGCCAGCAGCTTAGCTTCCATTAAACTAGACGAGCAGTACTTC | CASSLASIKLDEQYF
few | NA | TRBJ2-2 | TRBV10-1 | TGCGCCAGCAGTGAGTCGGTCGGGGCGAACACCGGGGAGCTGTTTTTT | CASSESVGANTGELFF
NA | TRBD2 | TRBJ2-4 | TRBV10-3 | TGTGCCATCAGTGAGGGTTTAGCGGGAGTCAAAAACATTCAGTACTTC | CAISEGLAGVKNIQYF
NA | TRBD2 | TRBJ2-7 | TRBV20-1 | TGCAGTGCTCCCGGGACTAGCGCCCACGAGCAGTACTTC | CSAPGTSAHEQYF
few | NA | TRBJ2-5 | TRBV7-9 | TGTGCCAGCAGCATATCTGGAGCTAGCTGGCAAGAGACCCAGTACTTC | CASSISGASWQETQYF
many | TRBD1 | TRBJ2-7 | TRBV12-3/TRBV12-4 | TGTGCTTCTGGGACAGGGGGCACCTACGAGCAGTACTTC | CASGTGGTYEQYF